The 31 T cell receptor beta chains reported below all come from one sample, sequenced in a study of T cell responses to AZD1222 COVID-19 vaccine. Profiled with immunoSEQ multiplex PCR; TCRdb holds only in-frame clones, not every one. The data contain over 120,000 clones, about 86% of them singletons. This material consisted of peripheral blood, taken 28 days after the second AZD1222 dose. These receptors all come from an adult who received the AZD1222 COVID-19 vaccine.

The rearrangement joins TRBV7-2 to TRBJ2-7, with D perhaps TRBD2 (6 bases). CDR1 and CDR2 (germline): SGHTA, FQGNSA. The length of the CDR3 is 15 residues. The V end was cut by 1 base, the J end by 1 base, with 11 bases between. The CDR3 DNA follows: TGTGCCAGCAGCTTAGTAACGGCGGGGTCCTACGAGCAGTACTTC. Its protein is CASSLVTAGSYEQYF.

This chain uses TRBV7-6 with TRBJ2-7; weak D call: TRBD2 (6 bases). Germline V gives CDR1 SGHVS, CDR2 FNYEAQ. This CDR3 has 12 residues. Trimming took off 2 bases at V and 7 bases at J, with 9 bases between the two ends. The CDR3 sequence is CASSLRGKEQYF. CDR3 nucleotides: TGTGCCAGCAGCTTACGGGGGAAGGAGCAGTACTTC.

The chain is built from TRBV7-9 and TRBJ2-7; 8 bases map to TRBD1. The ends lost 3 bases at V and 4 bases at J; junction bases unmatched: 5. CDR1 SEHNR and CDR2 FQNEAQ come from the germline V gene (reference sequence). CDR3 length equals 14 residues. CDR3 protein: CASSFRDRRYEQYF. CDR3 sequence (DNA): TGTGCCAGCAGCTTCCGGGACAGGAGGTACGAGCAGTACTTC.

The chain links TRBV7-9 to TRBJ2-2; D perhaps matches TRBD2 (5 bases). There are 16 residues in the CDR3. Germline CDR1 and CDR2: SEHNR and FQNEAQ (reference sequence). Trimming took off 1 base at V and 1 base at J, with 10 bases between the two ends. The CDR3 region has the DNA TGTGCCAGCAGCTTAGACGGGATTTGGAACACCGGGGAGCTGTTTTTT. Its protein is CASSLDGIWNTGELFF.

The V gene is TRBV5-4, the J gene TRBJ1-2; the match to TRBD1 covers 7 bases. This CDR3 is 14 amino acids long. The germline CDR1 and CDR2 sequences are SGHNT and YYREEE (reference sequence). With 0 bases clipped from V and 4 bases from J, the junction kept 3 bases outside the gene matches. CDR3 residues: CASSLDRGGYGYTF. CDR3 bases: TGTGCCAGCAGCTTGGACAGGGGAGGCTATGGCTACACCTTC.

A single count supports this clone. The V call is TRBV5-1, the J call TRBJ2-7; D is perhaps TRBD1 (6 bases). The ends were cut back, 1 base at V and 2 bases at J, with 13 bases in the middle. The germline V gene encodes CDR1 SGHRS and CDR2 YFSETQ. This CDR3 has 15 residues. The CDR3: CASSLWAGAPYEQYF. The CDR3 DNA reads as TGCGCCAGCAGCTTGTGGGCAGGGGCCCCCTACGAGCAGTACTTC.

V usage is TRBV6-5 and J usage is TRBJ2-3; D is possibly TRBD2 (7 bases). The CDR3 runs 15 residues. V lost 0 bases to trimming and J lost 3 bases, with 10 bases between them. CDR1 MNHEY and CDR2 SVGAGI come from the germline V gene. The CDR3 DNA reads TGTGCCAGCAGTTACTCCGGGGGGCGGACAGATACGCAGTATTTT. It encodes CASSYSGGRTDTQYF.

A word on this clone: Germline and junction disagree at one end, which may indicate a read error. The V and J genes are TRBV19 and TRBJ1-3; perhaps TRBD1 as D (5 bases). The germline gives CDR1 LNHDA, CDR2 SQIVND (reference sequence). This CDR3 contains 15 residues. The CDR3 protein is CASSGTGTPGTTIYF. The CDR3 DNA is TGTGCCAGTAGCGGCACCGGGACGCCTGGAACCACCATATATTTT.

The sample holds one count of this clone. J is TRBJ2-3 and V is TRBV4-1; TRBD2 aligns across 9 bases. Germline CDR1 and CDR2: MGHRA and YSYEKL. V lost 3 bases, J lost 3 bases, and 1 base stayed unmatched. The CDR3 runs 14 residues. The CDR3: CASSQTSGTDTQYF. The CDR3 nucleotides read TGCGCCAGCAGCCAGACTAGCGGTACAGATACGCAGTATTTT.

The genes are TRBV6-5 and TRBJ1-3, with unresolved D. V lost 4 bases, J lost 0 bases, and 7 bases lay in between. Germline values: CDR1 MNHEY, CDR2 SVGAGI. The CDR3 is 14 amino acids. This chain's CDR3 is CASSSLNSGNTIYF. CDR3 DNA sequence: TGTGCCAGCAGTTCCCTTAACTCTGGAAACACCATATATTTT.

The rearrangement links TRBV4-1 to TRBJ2-7; no definite D call. CDR1 MGHRA and CDR2 YSYEKL come from the germline V gene. CDR3 length: 14 residues. V was shortened by 2 bases and J by 6 bases, with 14 bases between the two germline ends. The DNA for the CDR3 is TGCGCCAGCAGCCAACAGCCCCGTGTAGGCGAGCAGTACTTC. Translated: CASSQQPRVGEQYF.

The genes are TRBV29-1 and TRBJ1-2; 7 bases align to TRBD1. V dropped 5 bases and J dropped 3; count of bases not matched to a gene: 6. Per the germline V gene, CDR1 is SQVTM and CDR2 is ANQGSEA. The CDR3 runs to 13 residues. CDR3 bases: TGCAGCGTTATCCGGACAGGAGACTATGGCTACACCTTC. Protein product: CSVIRTGDYGYTF. Full variable domain (rest looked up from reference TRBV29-1 and TRBJ1-2): SAVISQKPSRDICQRGTSLTIQCQVDSQVTMMFWYRQQPGQSLTLIATANQGSEATYESGFVIDKFPISRPNLTFSTLTVSNMSPEDSSIYLCSVIRTGDYGYTFGSGTRLTVV.

Notes on this clone: This sample includes further DNA sequences coding for the same CDR3. The rearrangement uses TRBV18 and TRBJ1-1; D perhaps matches TRBD1 (5 bases). CDR1 is KGHSH and CDR2 is LQKENI in the germline V gene. CDR3 size: 14 residues. The V end was cut by 3 bases, the J end by 0 bases, with 8 bases between. This chain's CDR3 is CASSPGGLNTEAFF. CDR3 nucleotides: TGTGCCAGCTCACCGGGGGGGTTGAACACTGAAGCTTTCTTT.

The chain links TRBV6-5 to TRBJ1-4; TRBD1 might be the D (5 bases). Germline V CDR1 and CDR2: MNHEY, SVGAGI. The CDR3 contains 14 residues. V was trimmed by 2 bases and J by 7 bases, leaving 11 bases between them. CDR3 sequence reads: CASSYRGRGEKLFF. In DNA, the CDR3 is TGTGCCAGCAGTTACAGGGGTAGAGGTGAAAAACTGTTTTTT.

This clone was seen just once. The chain has TRBV19 and TRBJ1-2; 7 bases agree with TRBD1. CDR1 is LNHDA, CDR2 SQIVND, per germline (reference sequence). V shed 6 bases, J shed 3 bases, and the junction held 13 bases outside the gene matches. The CDR3 consists of 16 residues. The CDR3 loop reads CASRGYRQGVYYGYTF. Here the CDR3 DNA reads TGTGCCAGTAGGGGGTACCGACAGGGAGTCTACTATGGCTACACCTTC.

The chain uses TRBV5-8 and TRBJ1-1, with a tentative D call TRBD1 (5 bases). From germline, CDR1 is SGHTS and CDR2 YDEGEE. This CDR3 has 12 residues. The germline V and J ends were trimmed by 4 bases and 11 bases, with 15 bases remaining between them. The CDR3: CASSEHRKRAFF. CDR3 bases: TGTGCCAGCAGCGAGCACAGGAAGAGGGCTTTCTTT.

The J gene is TRBJ1-5, the V gene TRBV5-1; perhaps TRBD1 as D (5 bases). The V end was cut by 4 bases, the J end by 0 bases, with 14 bases between. The germline V gene encodes CDR1 SGHRS and CDR2 YFSETQ. This CDR3 comprises 16 residues. The CDR3 sequence is CASSPGGVNSNQPQHF. The CDR3, as DNA: TGCGCCAGCAGCCCCGGGGGGGTTAATAGCAATCAGCCCCAGCATTTT. The entire variable domain, with the rest obtained from reference TRBV5-1 and TRBJ1-5, is as follows: KAGVTQTPRYLIKTRGQQVTLSCSPISGHRSVSWYQQTPGQGLQFLFEYFSETQRNKGNFPGRFSGRQFSNSRSEMNVSTLELGDSALYLCASSPGGVNSNQPQHFGDGTRLSIL.

The chain links TRBV5-1 to TRBJ2-3; TRBD1 aligns across 7 bases. The CDR3 extends over 20 amino acids. J gave up 3 bases and V 3 bases, and 22 bases lay outside the gene matches. Per the germline V gene, CDR1 is SGHRS and CDR2 is YFSETQ. The DNA for the CDR3 is TGCGCCAGCAGCTCTGAGGTTCCAAGTTGGGGGACAGCGGAGACAGATACGCAGTATTTT. Protein: CASSSEVPSWGTAETDTQYF. Using reference TRBV5-1 and TRBJ2-3 for the parts outside the CDR3, the full variable domain is KAGVTQTPRYLIKTRGQQVTLSCSPISGHRSVSWYQQTPGQGLQFLFEYFSETQRNKGNFPGRFSGRQFSNSRSEMNVSTLELGDSALYLCASSSEVPSWGTAETDTQYFGPGTRLTVL.

The V call is TRBV7-2, the J call TRBJ2-5, with D perhaps assigned TRBD1 or TRBD2 (5 bases each). Germline V gives CDR1 SGHTA, CDR2 FQGNSA. CDR3 length equals 15 residues. V lost 4 bases to trimming and J lost 5 bases, with 17 bases between them. This CDR3 is CASSYQRGEGETQYF. CDR3 nucleotides: TGTGCCAGCAGCTACCAACGGGGTGAGGGGGAGACCCAGTACTTC.

V is TRBV27 and J is TRBJ1-4, with TRBD1 identical over 8 bases. The V gene's germline CDR1 is MNHEY and CDR2 SMNVEV (reference sequence). The length of the CDR3 is 14 residues. V was pared by 4 bases and J by 5 bases, with 3 bases of the junction left unmatched. The CDR3, as DNA: TGTGCCAGCAGTTATCAGGGGGCGAATGAAAAACTGTTTTTT. This encodes CASSYQGANEKLFF. Variable domain in full (rest from reference TRBV27 and TRBJ1-4): EAQVTQNPRYLITVTGKKLTVTCSQNMNHEYMSWYRQDPGLGLRQIYYSMNVEVTDKGDVPEGYKVSRKEKRNFPLILESPSPNQTSLYFCASSYQGANEKLFFGSGTQLSVL.

The V gene is TRBV3-1 (or the pseudogene TRBV3-2), the J gene TRBJ2-1; 11 bases line up with TRBD2. The CDR3 is 14 amino acids. V was pared by 4 bases and J by 7 bases, with 3 bases of the junction left unmatched. CDR1 and CDR2 from the germline V gene are LGHDT and YNNKEL (reference sequence). The CDR3 DNA sequence: TGTGCCAGCAGCCTGACTAGCGGGATGAATGAGCAGTTCTTC. Amino acid sequence: CASSLTSGMNEQFF.

This chain uses TRBV28 with TRBJ2-7; either TRBD1 or TRBD2 may supply D (7 bases each). The germline gives CDR1 MDHEN, CDR2 SYDVKM. The V end was cut by 5 bases, the J end by 4 bases, with 15 bases between. The CDR3 has 14 amino acids. The chain's CDR3 is CASSPQGGAYEQYF. CDR3 coding DNA: TGTGCCAGCAGTCCGCAGGGGGGGGCTTACGAGCAGTACTTC. Filled out from reference TRBV28 and TRBJ2-7, the complete variable domain reads DVKVTQSSRYLVKRTGEKVFLECVQDMDHENMFWYRQDPGLGLRLIYFSYDVKMKEKGDIPEGYSVSREKKERFSLILESASTNQTSMYLCASSPQGGAYEQYFGPGTRLTVT.

In this sample, this clone turned up once. This chain connects TRBV7-2 to TRBJ2-5, with D possibly called TRBD1 or TRBD2 (5 bases each). The CDR3 runs 13 residues. V lost 3 bases, J lost 3 bases, and 8 bases lay in between. Germline CDR1 reads SGHTA; CDR2 reads FQGNSA. CDR3 sequence: CASSFQGEETQYF. The CDR3 coding sequence is TGTGCCAGCAGCTTCCAGGGAGAAGAGACCCAGTACTTC.

The table lists this clone with a few counts. CDR3 nucleotides: TGTGCCAGCAGCCCTAGCATGGCTAACACTGAAGCTTTCTTT. This codes for CASSPSMANTEAFF. V usage is TRBV7-9 and J usage is TRBJ1-1; no clear D gene. Per germline, CDR1 SEHNR and CDR2 FQNEAQ (reference sequence). V was clipped by 5 bases and J by 2 bases, with 12 bases between them. This CDR3 region has 14 residues.

This clone was observed a single time. The CDR3, as DNA: TGTGCCACCAGCCCCTTCGTGAGCATTGAAGCTTTCTTT. Amino acid sequence: CATSPFVSIEAFF. The chain couples TRBV15 to TRBJ1-1; D uncertain. Germline-derived CDR1 and CDR2 are LNHNV and YYDKDF (reference sequence). Trimming removed 5 bases from V and 7 bases from J, with 14 bases in between. This CDR3 has 13 amino acids.

The chain links TRBV27 to TRBJ2-1; 11 bases match TRBD1. The CDR3 has 16 amino acids. The ends lost 6 bases at V and 11 bases at J; junction bases unmatched: 15. Per the germline V gene, CDR1 is MNHEY and CDR2 is SMNVEV (reference sequence). The CDR3 DNA sequence: TGTGCCAGCAGCCCTCCGGGACAGGGGGTGGGGTGGAAGCAGTTCTTC. It translates to CASSPPGQGVGWKQFF.

The J gene is TRBJ1-1, the V gene TRBV29-1; 8 nucleotides agree with TRBD1. V trimming: 7 bases; J trimming: 4 bases; junction bases outside the gene matches: 11. CDR1 is SQVTM and CDR2 is ANQGSEA in the germline V gene. This CDR3 spans 14 amino acids. The CDR3 DNA sequence: TGCAGCGCCCACCCCCAGGGGGCGACCACTGAAGCTTTCTTT. The encoded protein is CSAHPQGATTEAFF.

The chain employs TRBV7-2 and TRBJ1-2; 9 bases fit TRBD1. V gave up 6 bases and J gave up 0 bases; unmatched junction bases: 8. From germline, CDR1 is SGHTA and CDR2 FQGNSA. The CDR3 totals 16 residues. CDR3 protein: CASSRDREATNYGYTF. The DNA for the CDR3 is TGTGCCAGCAGTCGGGACAGGGAGGCTACTAACTATGGCTACACCTTC.

This chain links TRBV20-1 with TRBJ1-5; a possible D gene is TRBD1 (6 bases). The V and J ends lost 3 bases and 7 bases respectively, with 13 bases between them. CDR1 is DFQATT, CDR2 SNEGSKA, per germline (reference sequence). CDR3 length equals 13 residues. CDR3 coding DNA: TGCAGTGCTAGTCCAGGGGACGGGCAGCCCCAGCATTTT. Its protein product is CSASPGDGQPQHF.

This clone was picked up one time. The chain joins TRBV5-1 to TRBJ2-2, with D possibly matching TRBD1 (5 bases). The CDR3 covers 15 residues. CDR1 is SGHRS and CDR2 is YFSETQ in the germline V gene. Deletions cut 0 bases from V and 7 bases from J, with 13 bases between. The CDR3 loop is CASSLVLGQSGELFF. The CDR3 DNA reads TGCGCCAGCAGCTTGGTGCTGGGGCAAAGCGGGGAGCTGTTTTTT.

The chain joins TRBV14 to TRBJ2-1; the D gene is possibly TRBD2 (5 bases). CDR1 and CDR2 from the germline V gene are SGHDN and FVKESK. Trimming pared 0 bases from V and 1 base from J, leaving 13 bases between. The CDR3 is 17 amino acids. For the CDR3, the DNA is TGTGCCAGCAGCCAAGATAGGAGGAGTGGGTCCTACAATGAGCAGTTCTTC. Amino acids: CASSQDRRSGSYNEQFF.